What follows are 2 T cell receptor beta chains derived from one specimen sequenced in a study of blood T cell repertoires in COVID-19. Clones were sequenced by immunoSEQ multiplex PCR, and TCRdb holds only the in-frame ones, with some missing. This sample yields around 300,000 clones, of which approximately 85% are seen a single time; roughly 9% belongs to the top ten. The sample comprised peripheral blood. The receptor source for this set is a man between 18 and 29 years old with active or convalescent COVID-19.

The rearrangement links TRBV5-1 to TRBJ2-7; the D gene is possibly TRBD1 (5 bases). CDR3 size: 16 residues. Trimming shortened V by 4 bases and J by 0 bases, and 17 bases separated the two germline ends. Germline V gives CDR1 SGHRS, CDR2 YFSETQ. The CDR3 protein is CASSTSTASSSYEQYF. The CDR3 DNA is TGCGCCAGCAGCACCTCGACAGCCTCTAGCTCCTACGAGCAGTACTTC.

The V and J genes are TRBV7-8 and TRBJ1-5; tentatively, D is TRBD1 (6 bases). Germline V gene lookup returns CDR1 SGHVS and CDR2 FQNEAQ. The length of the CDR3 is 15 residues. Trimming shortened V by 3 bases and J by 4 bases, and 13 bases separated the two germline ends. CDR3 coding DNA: TGTGCCAGCAGCTTGTATACAGGGACAAATCAGCCCCAGCATTTT. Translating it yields CASSLYTGTNQPQHF.